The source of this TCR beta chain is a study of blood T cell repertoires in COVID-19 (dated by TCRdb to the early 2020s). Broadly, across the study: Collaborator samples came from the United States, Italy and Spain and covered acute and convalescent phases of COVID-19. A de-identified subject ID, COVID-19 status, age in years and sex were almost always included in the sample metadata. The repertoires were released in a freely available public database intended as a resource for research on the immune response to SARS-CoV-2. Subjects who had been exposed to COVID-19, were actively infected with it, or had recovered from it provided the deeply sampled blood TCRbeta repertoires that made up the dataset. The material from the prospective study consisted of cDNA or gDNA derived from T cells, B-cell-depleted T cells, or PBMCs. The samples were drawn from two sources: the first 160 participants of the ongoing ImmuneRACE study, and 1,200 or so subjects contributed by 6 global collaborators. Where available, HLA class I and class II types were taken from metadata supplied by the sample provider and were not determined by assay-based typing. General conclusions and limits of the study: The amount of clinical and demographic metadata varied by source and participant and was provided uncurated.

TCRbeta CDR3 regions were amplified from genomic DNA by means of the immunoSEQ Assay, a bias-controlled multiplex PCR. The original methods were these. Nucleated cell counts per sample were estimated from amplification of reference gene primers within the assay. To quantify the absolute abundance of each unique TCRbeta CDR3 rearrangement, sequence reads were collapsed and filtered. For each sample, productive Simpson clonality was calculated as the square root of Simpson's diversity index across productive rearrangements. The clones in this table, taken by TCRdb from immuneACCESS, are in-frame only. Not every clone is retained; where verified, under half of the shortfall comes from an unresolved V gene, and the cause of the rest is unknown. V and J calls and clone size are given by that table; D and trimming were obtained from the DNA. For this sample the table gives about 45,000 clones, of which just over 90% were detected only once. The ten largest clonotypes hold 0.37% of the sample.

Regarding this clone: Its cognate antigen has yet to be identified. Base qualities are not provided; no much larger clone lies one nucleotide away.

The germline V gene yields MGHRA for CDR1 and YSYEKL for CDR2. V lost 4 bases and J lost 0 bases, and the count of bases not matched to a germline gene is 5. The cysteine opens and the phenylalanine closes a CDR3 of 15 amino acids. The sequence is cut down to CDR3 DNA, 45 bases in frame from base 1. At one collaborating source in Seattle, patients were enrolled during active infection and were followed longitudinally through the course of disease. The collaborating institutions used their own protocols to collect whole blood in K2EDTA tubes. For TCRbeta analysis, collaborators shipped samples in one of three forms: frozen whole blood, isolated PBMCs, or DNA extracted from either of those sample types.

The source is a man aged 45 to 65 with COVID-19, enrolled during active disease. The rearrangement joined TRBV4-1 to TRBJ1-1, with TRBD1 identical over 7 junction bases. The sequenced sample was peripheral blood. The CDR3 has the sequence CASSRMGQMNTEAFF. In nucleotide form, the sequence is TGCGCCAGCAGCCGCATGGGACAGATGAACACTGAAGCTTTCTTT.